This TCR beta chain was found in a study of blood T cell repertoires in COVID-19. Study context: Material from acute and convalescent COVID-19 was sourced from the United States, Italy and Spain. Sources were T cells, B-cell-depleted T cells, or PBMCs; the material itself was cDNA or gDNA.

Authors' analysis steps: Estimation of nucleated cell counts was performed using reference gene primer amplification. Only in-frame clones appear in the TCRdb table, and some are missing; sequencing was by immunoSEQ multiplex PCR. That table furnishes V, J and clone size, whereas the DNA furnished D and trimming. The repertoire holds under 400,000 clones, with roughly 89% as singletons. CDR1 and CDR2 (germline): LGHNA, YNFKEQ. V gave up 1 base and J gave up 5 bases, with 12 bases separating them. The CDR3 is made up of 14 amino acids. V gene TRBV4-2 combines with J gene TRBJ2-7; D is unresolved. Sequenced: peripheral blood. The receptor was isolated from a man aged 18 to 30 with active or convalescent COVID-19. The CDR3 sequence: CASSQVAGVHEQYF. In DNA form, the CDR3 reads TGTGCCAGCAGCCAAGTCGCAGGTGTCCACGAGCAGTACTTC.